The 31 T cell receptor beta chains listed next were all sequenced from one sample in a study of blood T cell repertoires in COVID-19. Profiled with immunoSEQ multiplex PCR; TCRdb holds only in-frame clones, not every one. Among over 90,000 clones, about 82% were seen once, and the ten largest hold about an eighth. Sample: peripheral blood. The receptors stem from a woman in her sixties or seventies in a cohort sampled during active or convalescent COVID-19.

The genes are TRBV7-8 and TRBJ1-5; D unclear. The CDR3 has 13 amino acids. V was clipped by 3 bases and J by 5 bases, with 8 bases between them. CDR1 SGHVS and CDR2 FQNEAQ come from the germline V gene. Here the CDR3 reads CASSFGTHQPQHF. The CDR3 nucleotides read TGTGCCAGCAGCTTTGGCACCCATCAGCCCCAGCATTTT.

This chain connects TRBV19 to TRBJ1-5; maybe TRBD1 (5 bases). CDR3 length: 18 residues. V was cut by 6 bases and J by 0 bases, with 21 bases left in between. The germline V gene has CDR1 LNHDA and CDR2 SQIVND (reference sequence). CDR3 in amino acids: CASRWPGQGAYSNQPQHF. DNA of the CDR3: TGTGCCAGTAGATGGCCTGGGCAGGGCGCTTATAGCAATCAGCCCCAGCATTTT.

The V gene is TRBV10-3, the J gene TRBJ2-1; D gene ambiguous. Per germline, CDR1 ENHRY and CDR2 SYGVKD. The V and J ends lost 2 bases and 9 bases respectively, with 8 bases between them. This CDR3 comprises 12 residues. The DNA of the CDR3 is TGTGCCATCAGTGAGCACGGTGGTGAGCAGTTCTTC. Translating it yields CAISEHGGEQFF.

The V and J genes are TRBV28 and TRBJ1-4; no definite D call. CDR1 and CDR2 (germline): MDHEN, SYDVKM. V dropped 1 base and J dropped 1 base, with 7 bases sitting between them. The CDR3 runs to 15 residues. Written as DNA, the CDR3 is TGTGCCAGCAGTTTATTCCGGGGAACTAATGAAAAACTGTTTTTT. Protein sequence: CASSLFRGTNEKLFF.

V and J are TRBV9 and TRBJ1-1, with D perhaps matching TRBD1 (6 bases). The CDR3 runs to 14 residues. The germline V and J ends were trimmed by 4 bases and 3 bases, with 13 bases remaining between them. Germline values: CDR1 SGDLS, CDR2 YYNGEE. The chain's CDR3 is CASSPRGGYTEAFF. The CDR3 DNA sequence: TGTGCCAGCAGCCCAAGGGGGGGGTACACTGAAGCTTTCTTT.

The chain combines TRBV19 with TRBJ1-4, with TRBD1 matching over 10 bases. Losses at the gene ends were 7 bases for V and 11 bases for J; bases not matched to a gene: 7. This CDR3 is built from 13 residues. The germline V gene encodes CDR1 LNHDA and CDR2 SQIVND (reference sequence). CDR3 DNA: TGTGCCAGTATCGGGACAGGGGTCGGGAAACTGTTTTTT. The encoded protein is CASIGTGVGKLFF. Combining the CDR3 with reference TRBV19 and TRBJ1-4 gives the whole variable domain DGGITQSPKYLFRKEGQNVTLSCEQNLNHDAMYWYRQDPGQGLRLIYYSQIVNDFQKGDIAEGYSVSREKKESFPLTVTSAQKNPTAFYLCASIGTGVGKLFFGSGTQLSVL.

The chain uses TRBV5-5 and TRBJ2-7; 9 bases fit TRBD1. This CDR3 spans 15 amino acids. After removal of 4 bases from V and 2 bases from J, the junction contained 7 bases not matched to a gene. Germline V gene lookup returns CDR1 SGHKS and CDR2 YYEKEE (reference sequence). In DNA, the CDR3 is TGTGCCAGCAGCCCCACCGGGACAGGGCCCTACGAGCAGTACTTC. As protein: CASSPTGTGPYEQYF.

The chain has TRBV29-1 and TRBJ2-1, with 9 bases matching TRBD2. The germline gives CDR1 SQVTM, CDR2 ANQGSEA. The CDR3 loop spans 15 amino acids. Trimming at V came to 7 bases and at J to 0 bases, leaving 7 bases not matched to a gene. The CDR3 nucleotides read TGCAGCGCCACAAGACTAGCGGTCTCCTACAATGAGCAGTTCTTC. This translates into CSATRLAVSYNEQFF.

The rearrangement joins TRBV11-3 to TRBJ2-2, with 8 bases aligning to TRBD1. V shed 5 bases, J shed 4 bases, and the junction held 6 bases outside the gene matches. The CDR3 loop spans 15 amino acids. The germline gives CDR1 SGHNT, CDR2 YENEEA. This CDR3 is CASSPGQGPTGELFF. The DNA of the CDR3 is TGTGCCAGCAGCCCCGGACAGGGCCCCACCGGGGAGCTGTTTTTT.

CDR3 residues: CASSPRVYRGADTQYF. DNA of the CDR3: TGTGCCAGCAGCCCACGGGTCTATCGGGGGGCAGATACGCAGTATTTT. The chain links TRBV7-6 to TRBJ2-3; 7 bases agree with TRBD2. This CDR3 has 16 amino acids. V lost 5 bases and J lost 4; bases outside the gene matches: 12. CDR1 is SGHVS, CDR2 FNYEAQ, per germline.

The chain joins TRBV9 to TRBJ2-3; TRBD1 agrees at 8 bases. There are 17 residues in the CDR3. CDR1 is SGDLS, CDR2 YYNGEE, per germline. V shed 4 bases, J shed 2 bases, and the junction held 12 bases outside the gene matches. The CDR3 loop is CASSPRVGDRYTDTQYF. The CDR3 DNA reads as TGTGCCAGCAGCCCCCGTGTAGGGGACAGGTACACAGATACGCAGTATTTT.

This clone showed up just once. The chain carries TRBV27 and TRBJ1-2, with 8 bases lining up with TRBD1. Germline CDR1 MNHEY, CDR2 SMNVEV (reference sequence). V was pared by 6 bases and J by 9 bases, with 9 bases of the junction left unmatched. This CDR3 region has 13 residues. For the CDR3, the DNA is TGTGCCAGCAGGTATGGACAGGGACTTAGCTACACCTTC. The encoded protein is CASRYGQGLSYTF.

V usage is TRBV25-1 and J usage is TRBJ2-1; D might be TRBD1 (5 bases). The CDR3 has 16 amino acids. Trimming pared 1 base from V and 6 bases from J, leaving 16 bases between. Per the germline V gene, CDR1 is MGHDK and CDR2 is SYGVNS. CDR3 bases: TGTGCCAGCAGTGAATTGTCGGGCAGGGCCGGCAATGAGCAGTTCTTC. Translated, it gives CASSELSGRAGNEQFF.

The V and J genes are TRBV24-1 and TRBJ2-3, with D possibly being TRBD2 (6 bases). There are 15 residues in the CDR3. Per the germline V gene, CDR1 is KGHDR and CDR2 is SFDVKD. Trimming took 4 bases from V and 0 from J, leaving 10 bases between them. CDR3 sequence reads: CATSDPSVSTDTQYF. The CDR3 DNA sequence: TGTGCCACCAGTGACCCTAGCGTGAGCACAGATACGCAGTATTTT.

The CDR3 sequence is CASSLAGRRAGETQYF. The CDR3, as DNA: TGTGCCAGCAGCTTGGCTGGCAGGAGGGCCGGGGAGACCCAGTACTTC. The chain links TRBV5-4 to TRBJ2-5, with D possibly being TRBD2 (6 bases). The CDR3 is made up of 16 amino acids. Trimming removed 0 bases from V and 5 bases from J, with 17 bases in between. CDR1 SGHNT and CDR2 YYREEE come from the germline V gene (reference sequence). The full variable domain, with the rest looked up from reference TRBV5-4 and TRBJ2-5, is ETGVTQSPTHLIKTRGQQVTLRCSSQSGHNTVSWYQQALGQGPQFIFQYYREEENGRGNFPPRFSGLQFPNYSSELNVNALELDDSALYLCASSLAGRRAGETQYFGPGTRLLVL.

CDR3 DNA: TGTGCCAGCAGCGCACGGGGATCTAGCTCTGGGGCCAACGTCCTGACTTTC. Encoded protein: CASSARGSSSGANVLTF. The chain recombines TRBV16 with TRBJ2-6, with D maybe TRBD2 (5 bases). Germline V gives CDR1 KGHSY, CDR2 FQNENV. V was clipped by 5 bases and J by 0 bases, with 14 bases between them. The length of the CDR3 is 17 residues.

Here the CDR3 reads CASSLYENYGYTF. The CDR3 coding sequence is TGTGCCAGCAGCTTATATGAGAACTATGGCTACACCTTC. The chain uses TRBV5-8 and TRBJ1-2; unclear D gene. CDR1 and CDR2 from the germline V gene are SGHTS and YDEGEE. V shed 2 bases and J shed 2 bases, with 7 bases lying between them. This CDR3 region has 13 residues.

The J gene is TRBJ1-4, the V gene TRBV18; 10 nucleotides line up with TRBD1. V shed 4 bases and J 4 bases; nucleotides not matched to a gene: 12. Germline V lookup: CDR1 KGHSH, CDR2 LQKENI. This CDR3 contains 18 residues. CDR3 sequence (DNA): TGTGCCAGCTCACGGAGGGACAGGGGACTTTTCGATAATGAAAAACTGTTTTTT. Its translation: CASSRRDRGLFDNEKLFF.

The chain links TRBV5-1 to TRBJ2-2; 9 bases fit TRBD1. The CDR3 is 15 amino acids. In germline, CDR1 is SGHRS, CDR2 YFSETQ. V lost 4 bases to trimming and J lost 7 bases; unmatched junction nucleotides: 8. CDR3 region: CASSPRTGVVGELFF. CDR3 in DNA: TGCGCCAGCAGCCCGAGGACAGGGGTCGTCGGGGAGCTGTTTTTT.

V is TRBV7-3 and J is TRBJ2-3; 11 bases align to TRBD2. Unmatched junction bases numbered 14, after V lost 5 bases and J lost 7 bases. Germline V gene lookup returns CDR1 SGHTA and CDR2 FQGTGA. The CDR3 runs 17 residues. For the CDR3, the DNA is TGTGCCAGCAGCCCATGGGGTTTAGCGGGGGGGCAAAATACGCAGTATTTT. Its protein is CASSPWGLAGGQNTQYF.

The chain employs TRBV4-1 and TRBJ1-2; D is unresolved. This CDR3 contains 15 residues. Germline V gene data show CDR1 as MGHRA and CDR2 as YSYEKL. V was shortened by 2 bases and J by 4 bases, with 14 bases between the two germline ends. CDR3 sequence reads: CASSQSWSRFYGYTF. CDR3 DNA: TGCGCCAGCAGCCAATCGTGGTCGAGGTTCTATGGCTACACCTTC.

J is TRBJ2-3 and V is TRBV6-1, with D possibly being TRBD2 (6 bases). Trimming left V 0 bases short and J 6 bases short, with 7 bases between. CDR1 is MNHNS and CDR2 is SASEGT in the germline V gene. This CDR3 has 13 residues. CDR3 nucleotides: TGTGCCAGCAGTGAAGCAGGGAGGGATACGCAGTATTTT. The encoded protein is CASSEAGRDTQYF.

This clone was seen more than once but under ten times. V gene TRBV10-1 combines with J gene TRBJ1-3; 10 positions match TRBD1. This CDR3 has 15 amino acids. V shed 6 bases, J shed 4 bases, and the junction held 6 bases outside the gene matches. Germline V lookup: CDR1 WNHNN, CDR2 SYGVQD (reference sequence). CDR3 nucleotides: TGCGCCAGCAGAGGGACAGGGGTCACCGGAAACACCATATATTTT. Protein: CASRGTGVTGNTIYF.

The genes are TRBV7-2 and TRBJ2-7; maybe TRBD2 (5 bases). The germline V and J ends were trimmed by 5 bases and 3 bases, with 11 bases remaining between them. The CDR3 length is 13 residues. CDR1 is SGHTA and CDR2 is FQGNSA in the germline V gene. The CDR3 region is CASSRGSFYEQYF. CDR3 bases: TGTGCCAGCAGCCGAGGGAGCTTCTACGAGCAGTACTTC.

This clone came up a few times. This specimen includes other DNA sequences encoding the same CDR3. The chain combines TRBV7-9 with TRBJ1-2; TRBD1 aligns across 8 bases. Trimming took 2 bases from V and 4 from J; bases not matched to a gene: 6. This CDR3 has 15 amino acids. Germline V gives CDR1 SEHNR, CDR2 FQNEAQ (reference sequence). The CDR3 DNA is TGTGCCAGCAGCTTATCGGACAGGGTAGCCTATGGCTACACCTTC. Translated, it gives CASSLSDRVAYGYTF.

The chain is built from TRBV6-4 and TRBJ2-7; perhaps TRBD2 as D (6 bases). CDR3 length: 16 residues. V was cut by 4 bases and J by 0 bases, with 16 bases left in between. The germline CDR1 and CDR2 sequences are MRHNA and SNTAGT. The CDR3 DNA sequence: TGTGCCAGCAGTGGAGGTGCCGGGAGAGTCTCCTACGAGCAGTACTTC. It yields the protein CASSGGAGRVSYEQYF.

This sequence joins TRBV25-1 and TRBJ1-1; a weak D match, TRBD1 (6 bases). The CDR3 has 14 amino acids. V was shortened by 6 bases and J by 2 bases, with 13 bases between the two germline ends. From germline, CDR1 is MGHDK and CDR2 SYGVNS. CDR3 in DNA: TGTGCCAGCAGGCTGAAGGGGGTCAACACTGAAGCTTTCTTT. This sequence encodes CASRLKGVNTEAFF.

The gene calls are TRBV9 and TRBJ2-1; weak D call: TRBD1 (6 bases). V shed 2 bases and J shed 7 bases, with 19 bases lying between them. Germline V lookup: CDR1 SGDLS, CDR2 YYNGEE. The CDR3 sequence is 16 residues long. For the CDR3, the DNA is TGTGCCAGCAGCGTCTCACAGGGAAGTGGGTCGAATGAGCAGTTCTTC. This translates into CASSVSQGSGSNEQFF.

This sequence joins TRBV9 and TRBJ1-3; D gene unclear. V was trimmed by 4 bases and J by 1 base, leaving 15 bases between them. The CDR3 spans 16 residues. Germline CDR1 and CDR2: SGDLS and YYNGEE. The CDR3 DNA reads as TGTGCCAGCAGCCCTCACGGGAGTAGTTCTGGAAACACCATATATTTT. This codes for CASSPHGSSSGNTIYF. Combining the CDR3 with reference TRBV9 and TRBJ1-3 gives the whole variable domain DSGVTQTPKHLITATGQRVTLRCSPRSGDLSVYWYQQSLDQGLQFLIQYYNGEERAKGNILERFSAQQFPDLHSELNLSSLELGDSALYFCASSPHGSSSGNTIYFGEGSWLTVV.

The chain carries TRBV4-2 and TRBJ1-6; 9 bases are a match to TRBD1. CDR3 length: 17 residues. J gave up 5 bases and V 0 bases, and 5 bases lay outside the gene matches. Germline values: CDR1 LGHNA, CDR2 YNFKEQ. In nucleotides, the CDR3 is TGTGCCAGCAGCCAAGATCAGACAGGGGGGGATAATTCACCCCTCCACTTT. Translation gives CASSQDQTGGDNSPLHF.

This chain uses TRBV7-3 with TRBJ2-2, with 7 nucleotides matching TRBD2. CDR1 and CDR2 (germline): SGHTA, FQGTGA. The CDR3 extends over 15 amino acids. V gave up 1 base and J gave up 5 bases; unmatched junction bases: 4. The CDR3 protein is CASSLSGSETGELFF. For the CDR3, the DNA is TGTGCCAGCAGCTTAAGCGGGAGCGAGACCGGGGAGCTGTTTTTT. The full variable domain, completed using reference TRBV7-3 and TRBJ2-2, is GAGVSQTPSNKVTEKGKYVELRCDPISGHTALYWYRQSLGQGPEFLIYFQGTGAADDSGLPNDRFFAVRPEGSVSTLKIQRTERGDSAVYLCASSLSGSETGELFFGEGSRLTVL.